The present T cell receptor (beta chain) was sequenced within a study of blood T cell repertoires in COVID-19. The table came from immunoSEQ multiplex PCR; TCRdb's copy has only in-frame clones and leaves some out. The sample holds 150,000 or so clones, roughly 83% seen once. This CDR3 region has 14 residues. V shed 5 bases, J shed 0 bases, and the junction held 1 base outside the gene matches. Germline-derived CDR1 and CDR2 are WNHNN and SYGVQD (reference sequence). This rearrangement joins TRBV10-1 to TRBJ2-1; TRBD2 matches 7 bases. The receptor was derived from a woman in her sixties with acute or convalescent COVID-19. Source material: peripheral blood. Here the CDR3 DNA reads TGCGCCAGCAGTCCGGGGGGCTCCTACAATGAGCAGTTCTTC. Protein sequence: CASSPGGSYNEQFF.